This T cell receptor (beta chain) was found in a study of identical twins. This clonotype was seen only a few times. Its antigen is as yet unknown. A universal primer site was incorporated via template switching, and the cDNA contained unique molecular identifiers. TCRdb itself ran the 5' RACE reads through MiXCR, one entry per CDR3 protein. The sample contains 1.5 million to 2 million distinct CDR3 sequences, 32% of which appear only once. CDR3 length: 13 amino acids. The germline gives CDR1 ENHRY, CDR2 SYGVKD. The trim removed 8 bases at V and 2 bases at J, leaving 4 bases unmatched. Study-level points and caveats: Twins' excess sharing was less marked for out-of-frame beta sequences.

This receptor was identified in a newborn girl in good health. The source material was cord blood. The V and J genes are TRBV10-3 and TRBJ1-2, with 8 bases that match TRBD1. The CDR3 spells CAILTGENYGYTF. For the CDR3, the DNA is TGTGCCATCTTGACAGGGGAAAACTATGGCTACACCTTC.